This TCR beta chain was recovered during a study of cytomegalovirus exposure and HLA in healthy donors. Study-wide background: In terms of ancestry, the Caucasian-associated cluster contained more than 65% of the 398 genotyped donors. Study results and caveats: Previous analysis showed most TCR beta V segments were productive about 90% or about 30% of the time.

Primers included in the PCR were 60 Vbeta and 13 Jbeta primers. As handled by the study authors: Later analysis identified tens of millions of unique TCR beta chains, about 12 million shared. Libraries were prepared by immunoSEQ multiplex PCR; TCRdb keeps only in-frame clonotypes and omits some of them. Clone size and the V and J calls come from that table; the DNA yielded D and trimming. The sample yields roughly 130,000 clones, 8% to 9.5% seen once. Of note for this clone: Its cognate antigen is unknown.

The specimen was PBMCs. The source of this sequence is a man between 40 and 49 years old in good health and CMV-seronegative.

This chain's CDR3 is CAWSVGLAGNYEQYF. In DNA, the CDR3 is TGTGCCTGGAGTGTGGGACTAGCGGGGAACTACGAGCAGTACTTC. The chain recombines TRBV30 with TRBJ2-7; 13 bases are shared with TRBD2. Germline V gene data show CDR1 as GTSNPN and CDR2 as SVGIG (reference sequence). The ends lost 0 bases at V and 3 bases at J; junction bases unmatched: 2. This CDR3 is built from 15 residues.